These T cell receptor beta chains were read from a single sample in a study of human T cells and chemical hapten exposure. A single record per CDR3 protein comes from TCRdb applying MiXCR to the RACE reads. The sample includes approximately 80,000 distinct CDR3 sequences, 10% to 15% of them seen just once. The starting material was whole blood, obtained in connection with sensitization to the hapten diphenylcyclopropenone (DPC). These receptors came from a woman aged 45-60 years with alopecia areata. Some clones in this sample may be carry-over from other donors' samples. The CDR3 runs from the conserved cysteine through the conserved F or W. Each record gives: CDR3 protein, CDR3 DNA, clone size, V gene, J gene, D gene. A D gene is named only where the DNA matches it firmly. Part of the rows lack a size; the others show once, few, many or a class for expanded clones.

CDR3aa: CASSLTGVSTDTQYF
CDR3nt: TGTGCCAGCAGCTTAACTGGGGTTAGCACAGATACGCAGTATTTT
abundance: few
v_gene: TRBV7-3
j_gene: TRBJ2-3
d_gene: NA

CDR3aa: CASSVGLELSYEQYF
CDR3nt: TGTGCCAGCAGCGTCGGACTGGAGCTCTCCTACGAGCAGTACTTC
abundance: many
v_gene: TRBV9
j_gene: TRBJ2-7
d_gene: NA

CDR3aa: CASSELRDFPFGPYEQYF
CDR3nt: TGTGCCAGCAGTGAACTAAGGGACTTCCCTTTTGGCCCCTACGAGCAGTACTTC
abundance: many
v_gene: TRBV27
j_gene: TRBJ2-7
d_gene: NA

CDR3aa: CSAGTRYEQFF
CDR3nt: TGCAGCGCCGGGACTAGATATGAGCAGTTCTTC
abundance: few
v_gene: TRBV29-1
j_gene: TRBJ2-1
d_gene: TRBD2

CDR3aa: CASSPGLAGGETQYF
CDR3nt: TGTGCCAGCAGCCCGGGACTAGCGGGAGGCGAGACCCAGTACTTC
abundance: NA
v_gene: TRBV7-2
j_gene: TRBJ2-5
d_gene: TRBD2

CDR3aa: CASSRNRGGNQPQHF
CDR3nt: TGTGCCAGCAGTCGTAACAGGGGCGGCAATCAGCCCCAGCATTTT
abundance: NA
v_gene: TRBV6-5
j_gene: TRBJ1-5
d_gene: TRBD1

CDR3aa: CASSPLGSSNTGELFF
CDR3nt: TGTGCCAGCAGTCCCCTCGGTAGTTCGAACACCGGGGAGCTGTTTTTT
abundance: NA
v_gene: TRBV12-3/TRBV12-4
j_gene: TRBJ2-2
d_gene: NA

CDR3aa: CASSTPSGRLSHQPQHF
CDR3nt: TGTGCCAGTAGTACCCCATCCGGTAGGCTATCCCATCAGCCCCAGCATTTT
abundance: NA
v_gene: TRBV19
j_gene: TRBJ1-5
d_gene: NA

CDR3aa: CASSFKGTYEQYF
CDR3nt: TGTGCCAGCAGCTTCAAGGGAACCTACGAGCAGTACTTC
abundance: many
v_gene: TRBV7-9
j_gene: TRBJ2-7
d_gene: NA

CDR3aa: CSAQDRGVSTDTQYF
CDR3nt: TGCAGTGCTCAGGACAGGGGAGTAAGCACAGATACGCAGTATTTT
abundance: NA
v_gene: TRBV20-1
j_gene: TRBJ2-3
d_gene: TRBD1

CDR3aa: CASRGPQAGVNTEAFF
CDR3nt: TGTGCCAGCAGAGGACCCCAGGCGGGGGTAAACACTGAAGCTTTCTTT
abundance: NA
v_gene: TRBV11-2
j_gene: TRBJ1-1
d_gene: NA

CDR3aa: CASSSKNYEQYF
CDR3nt: TGTGCCAGCAGCTCCAAGAACTACGAGCAGTACTTC
abundance: few
v_gene: TRBV7-9
j_gene: TRBJ2-7
d_gene: NA

CDR3aa: CASSLDSWGIHF
CDR3nt: TGTGCCAGCAGCTTAGATTCATGGGGGATCCACTTT
abundance: NA
v_gene: TRBV7-9
j_gene: TRBJ1-6
d_gene: NA

CDR3aa: CASSKDQAEEKLFF
CDR3nt: TGTGCCAGCAGCAAAGACCAGGCGGAGGAAAAACTGTTTTTT
abundance: many
v_gene: TRBV9
j_gene: TRBJ1-4
d_gene: NA

CDR3aa: CASSFLSYEQYF
CDR3nt: TGTGCCAGCAGCTTTCTTTCCTACGAGCAGTACTTC
abundance: few
v_gene: TRBV5-5
j_gene: TRBJ2-7
d_gene: NA

CDR3aa: CSVFGGVYNEQFF
CDR3nt: TGCAGCGTATTCGGTGGAGTTTACAATGAGCAGTTCTTC
abundance: NA
v_gene: TRBV29-1
j_gene: TRBJ2-1
d_gene: NA

CDR3aa: CASSQGAYNSPLHF
CDR3nt: TGTGCCAGCAGCCAGGGGGCCTATAATTCACCCCTCCACTTT
abundance: few
v_gene: TRBV12-3/TRBV12-4
j_gene: TRBJ1-6
d_gene: TRBD1

CDR3aa: CASSSEGSSYNEQFF
CDR3nt: TGTGCCAGCAGCTCCGAGGGGAGCTCCTACAATGAGCAGTTCTTC
abundance: few
v_gene: TRBV7-2
j_gene: TRBJ2-1
d_gene: NA

CDR3aa: CATTGQTQGAFF
CDR3nt: TGTGCCACCACAGGCCAGACCCAGGGGGCTTTCTTT
abundance: many
v_gene: TRBV12-3/TRBV12-4
j_gene: TRBJ1-1
d_gene: NA

CDR3aa: CAWTRQPNTEAFF
CDR3nt: TGTGCCTGGACAAGGCAGCCGAACACTGAAGCTTTCTTT
abundance: NA
v_gene: TRBV30
j_gene: TRBJ1-1
d_gene: NA

CDR3aa: CASSLGWRGEGELFF
CDR3nt: TGTGCCAGCAGCTTAGGATGGCGAGGGGAAGGGGAGCTGTTTTTT
abundance: NA
v_gene: TRBV11-3
j_gene: TRBJ2-2
d_gene: NA

CDR3aa: CASSVLAGAGEQFF
CDR3nt: TGCGCCAGCAGTGTACTAGCGGGAGCGGGTGAGCAGTTCTTC
abundance: few
v_gene: TRBV10-2
j_gene: TRBJ2-1
d_gene: TRBD2

CDR3aa: CSARDKRQSPTEAFF
CDR3nt: TGCAGTGCTAGAGATAAGCGACAGTCTCCCACTGAAGCTTTCTTT
abundance: many
v_gene: TRBV20-1
j_gene: TRBJ1-1
d_gene: NA

CDR3aa: CASSLVSSGSSTDTQYF
CDR3nt: TGTGCCAGCAGCTTAGTTTCCAGCGGGAGTTCCACAGATACGCAGTATTTT
abundance: NA
v_gene: TRBV7-2
j_gene: TRBJ2-3
d_gene: TRBD2

CDR3aa: CSARRQATVRDPTDTQYF
CDR3nt: TGCAGCGCTCGCCGGCAGGCCACCGTAAGGGACCCCACAGATACGCAGTATTTT
abundance: NA
v_gene: TRBV29-1
j_gene: TRBJ2-3
d_gene: NA

CDR3aa: CATSPHIAGASSYNEQFF
CDR3nt: TGTGCCACCAGTCCACATATAGCGGGAGCGAGCTCCTACAATGAGCAGTTCTTC
abundance: many
v_gene: TRBV24-1
j_gene: TRBJ2-1
d_gene: TRBD2

CDR3aa: CASSLQGRFSGNYGYTF
CDR3nt: TGTGCCAGCAGCTTACAGGGGAGGTTTAGTGGAAACTATGGCTACACCTTC
abundance: many
v_gene: TRBV7-8
j_gene: TRBJ1-2
d_gene: NA

CDR3aa: CASSFPPEAASTDTQYF
CDR3nt: TGTGCCAGCAGCTTCCCCCCAGAGGCGGCTAGCACAGATACGCAGTATTTT
abundance: many
v_gene: TRBV7-6
j_gene: TRBJ2-3
d_gene: NA

CDR3aa: CSAREWRGTMKGYTF
CDR3nt: TGCAGTGCTAGAGAATGGCGGGGAACTATGAAAGGCTACACCTTC
abundance: NA
v_gene: TRBV20-1
j_gene: TRBJ1-2
d_gene: NA

CDR3aa: CASSQSVGASATDTQYF
CDR3nt: TGCGCCAGCAGTCAATCCGTGGGAGCTAGCGCAACAGATACGCAGTATTTT
abundance: many
v_gene: TRBV23-1
j_gene: TRBJ2-3
d_gene: NA

CDR3aa: CSAADLSSYEQYF
CDR3nt: TGCAGTGCCGCGGACCTAAGCTCCTACGAGCAGTACTTC
abundance: NA
v_gene: TRBV20-1
j_gene: TRBJ2-7
d_gene: NA

CDR3aa: CASSFYTATNEKLFF
CDR3nt: TGTGCCAGCAGCTTCTACACAGCAACTAATGAAAAACTGTTTTTT
abundance: many
v_gene: TRBV7-8
j_gene: TRBJ1-4
d_gene: NA

CDR3aa: CSVGRANTEAFF
CDR3nt: TGCAGCGTTGGCAGGGCGAACACTGAAGCTTTCTTT
abundance: many
v_gene: TRBV29-1
j_gene: TRBJ1-1
d_gene: NA

CDR3aa: CSVAIAGVQETQYF
CDR3nt: TGCAGCGTTGCGATAGCGGGAGTCCAAGAGACCCAGTACTTC
abundance: few
v_gene: TRBV29-1
j_gene: TRBJ2-5
d_gene: TRBD2

CDR3aa: CASGIGTGGLGTEAFF
CDR3nt: TGTGCTAGTGGTATCGGGACAGGGGGTTTAGGCACTGAAGCTTTCTTT
abundance: few
v_gene: TRBV12-5
j_gene: TRBJ1-1
d_gene: TRBD1

CDR3aa: CASSERRRDNEQFF
CDR3nt: TGTGCCAGCAGTGAAAGGAGGCGCGACAATGAGCAGTTCTTC
abundance: NA
v_gene: TRBV6-1
j_gene: TRBJ2-1
d_gene: NA

CDR3aa: CSAGGMGIIQYF
CDR3nt: TGCAGTGCTGGGGGGATGGGGATCATTCAGTACTTC
abundance: few
v_gene: TRBV20-1
j_gene: TRBJ2-4
d_gene: NA

CDR3aa: CASSPPAGSYGYTF
CDR3nt: TGTGCCAGCTCACCACCGGCGGGGTCCTATGGCTACACCTTC
abundance: many
v_gene: TRBV18
j_gene: TRBJ1-2
d_gene: NA

CDR3aa: CASSYQGPGYTF
CDR3nt: TGTGCCAGCAGCTATCAGGGGCCTGGCTACACCTTC
abundance: NA
v_gene: TRBV5-5
j_gene: TRBJ1-2
d_gene: NA

CDR3aa: CASGAGRDEAFF
CDR3nt: TGTGCTAGTGGTGCAGGCAGAGATGAAGCTTTCTTT
abundance: NA
v_gene: TRBV12-5
j_gene: TRBJ1-1
d_gene: NA

CDR3aa: CSVEGRGHGEAFF
CDR3nt: TGCAGCGTTGAAGGCAGGGGGCACGGTGAAGCTTTCTTT
abundance: many
v_gene: TRBV29-1
j_gene: TRBJ1-1
d_gene: TRBD1

CDR3aa: CASSFSGYGGETQYF
CDR3nt: TGTGCCAGCAGCTTTAGCGGGTACGGCGGGGAGACCCAGTACTTC
abundance: many
v_gene: TRBV11-2
j_gene: TRBJ2-5
d_gene: TRBD2

CDR3aa: CASSENAGAANGSPLHF
CDR3nt: TGTGCCAGCAGTGAAAATGCAGGGGCTGCGAACGGGTCACCCCTCCACTTT
abundance: NA
v_gene: TRBV6-1
j_gene: TRBJ1-6
d_gene: NA

CDR3aa: CASSPTDRSGQPQHF
CDR3nt: TGTGCCAGCAGCCCCACCGACAGGAGCGGTCAGCCCCAGCATTTT
abundance: NA
v_gene: TRBV7-9
j_gene: TRBJ1-5
d_gene: NA

CDR3aa: CASSAQTPRAFF
CDR3nt: TGTGCCAGCAGCGCCCAAACCCCGCGAGCTTTCTTT
abundance: few
v_gene: TRBV11-1
j_gene: TRBJ1-1
d_gene: NA

CDR3aa: CASSASGTIYGYTF
CDR3nt: TGTGCCAGCAGCGCCTCCGGGACGATTTATGGCTACACCTTC
abundance: NA
v_gene: TRBV9
j_gene: TRBJ1-2
d_gene: NA

CDR3aa: CSAERTSGSTDTQYF
CDR3nt: TGCAGTGCTGAGAGGACTAGCGGGAGCACAGATACGCAGTATTTT
abundance: few
v_gene: TRBV20-1
j_gene: TRBJ2-3
d_gene: TRBD2

CDR3aa: CSVEWGSPGDTQYF
CDR3nt: TGCAGCGTTGAATGGGGGTCCCCGGGGGATACGCAGTATTTT
abundance: many
v_gene: TRBV29-1
j_gene: TRBJ2-3
d_gene: NA

CDR3aa: CASSKGVVGGSGNTIYF
CDR3nt: TGCGCCAGCAGCAAGGGCGTCGTCGGGGGCTCTGGAAACACCATATATTTT
abundance: few
v_gene: TRBV4-1
j_gene: TRBJ1-3
d_gene: NA